This record covers a single T cell receptor beta chain. This sample was taken from a study of blood T cell repertoires in COVID-19. As for the study in general: The United States, Italy and Spain provided the acute and convalescent COVID-19 samples. In each case, the material was cDNA or gDNA derived from T cells, B-cell-depleted T cells, or PBMCs.

Germline values: CDR1 SGHAT, CDR2 FQNNGV. Trimming at V came to 3 bases and at J to 5 bases, leaving 15 bases not matched to a gene. The CDR3 covers 18 residues. In the original processing: How many nucleated cells were present was estimated from reference gene primer amplification. Profiled with immunoSEQ multiplex PCR; TCRdb holds only in-frame clones, not every one. V, J and clone size are taken as reported in that table, and D and trimming were inferred from the DNA itself. The table records about 270,000 clones, 83% of them present only once. V is TRBV11-2 and J is TRBJ2-3; 9 nucleotides match TRBD1. The sequenced material came from peripheral blood. This clonotype originated in a woman aged 50 to 60 who had recovered from COVID-19. The DNA for the CDR3 is TGTGCCAGCAGCTTGGACCTCGCCGGGACAGGGAGGGTAGATACGCAGTATTTT. This codes for CASSLDLAGTGRVDTQYF.